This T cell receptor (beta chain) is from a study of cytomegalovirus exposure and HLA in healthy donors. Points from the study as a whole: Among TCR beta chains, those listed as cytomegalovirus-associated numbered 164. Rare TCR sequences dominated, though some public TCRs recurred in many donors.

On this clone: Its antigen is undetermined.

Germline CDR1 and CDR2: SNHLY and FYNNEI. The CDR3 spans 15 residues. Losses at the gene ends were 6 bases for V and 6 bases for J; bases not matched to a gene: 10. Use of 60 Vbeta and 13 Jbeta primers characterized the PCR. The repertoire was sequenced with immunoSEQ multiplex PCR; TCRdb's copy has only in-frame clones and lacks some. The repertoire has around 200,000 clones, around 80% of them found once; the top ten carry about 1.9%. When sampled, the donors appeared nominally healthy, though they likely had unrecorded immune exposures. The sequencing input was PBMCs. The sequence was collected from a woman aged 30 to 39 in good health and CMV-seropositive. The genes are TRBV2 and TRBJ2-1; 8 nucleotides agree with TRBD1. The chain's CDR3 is CASRVQGALPNEQFF. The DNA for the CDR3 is TGTGCCAGCAGAGTCCAGGGGGCGCTTCCCAATGAGCAGTTCTTC. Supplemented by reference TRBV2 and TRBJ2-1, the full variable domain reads EPEVTQTPSHQVTQMGQEVILRCVPISNHLYFYWYRQILGQKVEFLVSFYNNEISEKSEIFDDQFSVERPDGSNFTLKIRSTKLEDSAMYFCASRVQGALPNEQFFGPGTRLTVL.